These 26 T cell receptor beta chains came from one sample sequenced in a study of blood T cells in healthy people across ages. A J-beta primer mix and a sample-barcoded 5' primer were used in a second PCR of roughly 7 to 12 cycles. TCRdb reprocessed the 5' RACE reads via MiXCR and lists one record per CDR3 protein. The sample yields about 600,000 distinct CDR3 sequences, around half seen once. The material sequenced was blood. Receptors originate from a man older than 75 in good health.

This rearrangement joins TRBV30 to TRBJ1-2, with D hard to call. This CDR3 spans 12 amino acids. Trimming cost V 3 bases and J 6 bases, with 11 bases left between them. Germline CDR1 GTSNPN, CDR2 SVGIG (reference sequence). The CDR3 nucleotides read TGTGCCTGGAGGCCCAGCCGGGATGGCTACACCTTC. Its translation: CAWRPSRDGYTF.

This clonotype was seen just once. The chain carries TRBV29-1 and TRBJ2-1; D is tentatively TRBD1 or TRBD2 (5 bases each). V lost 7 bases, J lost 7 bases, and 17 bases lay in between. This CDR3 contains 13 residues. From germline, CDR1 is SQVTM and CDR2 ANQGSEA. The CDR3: CSAALAGLNEQFF. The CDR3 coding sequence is TGCAGCGCTGCGCTAGCAGGGTTGAATGAGCAGTTCTTC.

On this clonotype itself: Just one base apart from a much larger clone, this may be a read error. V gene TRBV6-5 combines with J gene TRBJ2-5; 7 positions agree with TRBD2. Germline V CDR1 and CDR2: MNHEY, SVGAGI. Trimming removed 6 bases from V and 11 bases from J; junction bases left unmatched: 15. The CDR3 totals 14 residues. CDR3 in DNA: TGTGCCAGCAGACGCGGGGGTTCCTACAATGAGCAGTACTTC. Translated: CASRRGGSYNEQYF.

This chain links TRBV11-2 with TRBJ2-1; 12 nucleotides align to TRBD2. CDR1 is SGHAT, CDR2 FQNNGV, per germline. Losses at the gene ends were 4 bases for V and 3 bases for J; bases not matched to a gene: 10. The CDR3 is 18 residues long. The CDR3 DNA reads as TGTGCCAGCAGCTCACGGCCTTCTAGCGGGGGGGACTACAATGAGCAGTTCTTC. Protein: CASSSRPSSGGDYNEQFF.

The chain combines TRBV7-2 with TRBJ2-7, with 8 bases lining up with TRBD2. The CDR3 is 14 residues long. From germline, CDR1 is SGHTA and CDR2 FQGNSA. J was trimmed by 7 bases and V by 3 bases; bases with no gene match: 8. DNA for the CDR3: TGTGCCAGCAGCTTTCCTAACGGGAGGGTGGAGCAGTACTTC. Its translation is CASSFPNGRVEQYF. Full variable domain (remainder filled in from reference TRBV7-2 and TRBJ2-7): GAGVSQSPSNKVTEKGKDVELRCDPISGHTALYWYRQSLGQGLEFLIYFQGNSAPDKSGLPSDRFSAERTGGSVSTLTIQRTQQEDSAVYLCASSFPNGRVEQYFGPGTRLTVT.

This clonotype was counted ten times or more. The CDR3 sequence: CASEGGANYGYTF. The CDR3 DNA reads TGTGCCTCCGAGGGGGGAGCTAACTATGGCTACACCTTC. The genes are TRBV6-6 and TRBJ1-2; weak D call: TRBD1 (6 bases). There are 13 residues in the CDR3. V lost 11 bases, J lost 0 bases, and 13 bases lay in between. CDR1 is MNHNY and CDR2 is SVGAGI in the germline V gene (reference sequence).

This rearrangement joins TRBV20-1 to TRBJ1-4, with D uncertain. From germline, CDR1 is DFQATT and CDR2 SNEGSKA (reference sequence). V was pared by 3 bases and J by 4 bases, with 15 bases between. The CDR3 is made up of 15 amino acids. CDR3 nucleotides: TGCAGTGCTAGTGTGGAACACCGGAATAATGAAAAACTGTTTTTT. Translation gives CSASVEHRNNEKLFF.

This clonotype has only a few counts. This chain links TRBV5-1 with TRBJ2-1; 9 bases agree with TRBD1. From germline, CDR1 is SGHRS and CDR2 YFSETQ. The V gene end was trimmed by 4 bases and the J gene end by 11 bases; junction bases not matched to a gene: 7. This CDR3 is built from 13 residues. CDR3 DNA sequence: TGCGCCAGCAGCCCCCGGGACAGGGAAAAGCAGTTCTTC. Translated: CASSPRDREKQFF.

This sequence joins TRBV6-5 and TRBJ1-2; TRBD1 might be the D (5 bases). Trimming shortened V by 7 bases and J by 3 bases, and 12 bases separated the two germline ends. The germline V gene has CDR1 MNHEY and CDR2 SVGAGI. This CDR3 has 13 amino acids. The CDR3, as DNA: TGTGCCAGCATGGGGGTGGGGGACTATGGCTACACCTTC. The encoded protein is CASMGVGDYGYTF.

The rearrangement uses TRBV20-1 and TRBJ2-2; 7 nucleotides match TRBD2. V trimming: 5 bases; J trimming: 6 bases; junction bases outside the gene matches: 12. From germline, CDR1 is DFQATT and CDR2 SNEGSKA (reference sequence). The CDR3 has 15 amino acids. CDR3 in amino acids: CSAGNAAGVAGELFF. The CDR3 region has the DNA TGCAGTGCTGGGAACGCGGCGGGAGTGGCCGGGGAGCTGTTTTTT.

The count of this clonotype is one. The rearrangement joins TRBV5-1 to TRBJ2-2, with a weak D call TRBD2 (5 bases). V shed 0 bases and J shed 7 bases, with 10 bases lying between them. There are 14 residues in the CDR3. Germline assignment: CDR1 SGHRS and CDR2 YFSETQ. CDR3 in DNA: TGCGCCAGCAGCTTGGACCGGGATGTCGGGGAGCTGTTTTTT. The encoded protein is CASSLDRDVGELFF.

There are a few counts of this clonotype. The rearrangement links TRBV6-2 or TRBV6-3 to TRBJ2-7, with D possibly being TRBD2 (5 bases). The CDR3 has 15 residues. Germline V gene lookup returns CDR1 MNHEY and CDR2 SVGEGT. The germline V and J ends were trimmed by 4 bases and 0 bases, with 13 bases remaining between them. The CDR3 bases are TGTGCCAGCAGTTCTCGAGTCCGGGACTCCTACGAGCAGTACTTC. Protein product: CASSSRVRDSYEQYF.

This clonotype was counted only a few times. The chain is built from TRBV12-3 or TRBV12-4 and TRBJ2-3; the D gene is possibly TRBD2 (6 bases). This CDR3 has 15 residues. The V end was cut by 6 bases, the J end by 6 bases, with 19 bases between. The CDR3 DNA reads TGTGCCAGCAGCACCCGAGCGGGTTGGTCCGATACGCAGTATTTT. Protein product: CASSTRAGWSDTQYF.

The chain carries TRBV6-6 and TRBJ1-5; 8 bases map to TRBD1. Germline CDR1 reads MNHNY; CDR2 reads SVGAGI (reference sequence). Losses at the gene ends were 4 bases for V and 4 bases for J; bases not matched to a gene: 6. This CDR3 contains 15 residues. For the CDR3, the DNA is TGTGCCAGCAGTTCCACCCGACAGGGGAATCAGCCCCAGCATTTT. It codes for CASSSTRQGNQPQHF.

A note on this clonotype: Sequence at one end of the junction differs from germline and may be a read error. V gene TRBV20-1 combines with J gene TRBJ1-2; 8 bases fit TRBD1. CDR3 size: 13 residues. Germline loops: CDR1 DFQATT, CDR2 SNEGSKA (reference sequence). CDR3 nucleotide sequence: TGCAGTGCTGCCCGGACAGGGTACTATGGCCACACCTTC. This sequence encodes CSAARTGYYGHTF.

In nucleotides, the CDR3 is TGCGCCAGCAGCCAAGATTTGGGGCGGACCCAGTACTTC. This gives the protein CASSQDLGRTQYF. This rearrangement joins TRBV4-3 to TRBJ2-5, with a possible D match to TRBD1 (5 bases). V was clipped by 0 bases and J by 7 bases, with 9 bases between them. CDR3 length: 13 amino acids. CDR1 is LGHNA, CDR2 YSLEER, per germline.

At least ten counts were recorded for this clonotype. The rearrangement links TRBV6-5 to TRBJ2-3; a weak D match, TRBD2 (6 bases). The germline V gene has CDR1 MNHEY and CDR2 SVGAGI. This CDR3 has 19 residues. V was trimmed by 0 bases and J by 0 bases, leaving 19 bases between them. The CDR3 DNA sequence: TGTGCCAGCAGTTACTCGCCCGCGGGGAGATTTTCTAGCACAGATACGCAGTATTTT. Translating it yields CASSYSPAGRFSSTDTQYF.

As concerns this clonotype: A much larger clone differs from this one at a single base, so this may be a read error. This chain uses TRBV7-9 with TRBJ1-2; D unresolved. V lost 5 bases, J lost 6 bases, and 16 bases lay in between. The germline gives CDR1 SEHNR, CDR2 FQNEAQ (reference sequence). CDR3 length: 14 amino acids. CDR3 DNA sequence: TGTGCCAGCAGCCCACCCGGTAATACAGATGGCTACACCTTC. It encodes CASSPPGNTDGYTF.

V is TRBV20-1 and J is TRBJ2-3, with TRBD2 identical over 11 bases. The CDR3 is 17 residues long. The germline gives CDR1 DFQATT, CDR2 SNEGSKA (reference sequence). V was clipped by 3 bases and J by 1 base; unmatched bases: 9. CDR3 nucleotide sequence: TGCAGTGCTAGCCAGCCCCTAGCGGGGGGAGGCACAGATACGCAGTATTTT. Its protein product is CSASQPLAGGGTDTQYF.

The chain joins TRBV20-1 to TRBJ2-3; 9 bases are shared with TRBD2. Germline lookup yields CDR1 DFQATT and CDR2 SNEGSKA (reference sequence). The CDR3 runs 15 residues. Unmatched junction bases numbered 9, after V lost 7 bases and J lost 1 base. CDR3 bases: TGCAGTGTCCCAGCCGCGGGGGGGGGCACAGATACGCAGTATTTT. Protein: CSVPAAGGGTDTQYF.

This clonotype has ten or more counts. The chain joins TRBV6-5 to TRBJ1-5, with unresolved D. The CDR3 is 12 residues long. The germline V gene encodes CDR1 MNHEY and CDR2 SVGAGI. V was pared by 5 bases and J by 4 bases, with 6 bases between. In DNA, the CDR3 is TGTGCCAGCAGTGCTGGGAATCAGCCCCAGCATTTT. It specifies CASSAGNQPQHF.

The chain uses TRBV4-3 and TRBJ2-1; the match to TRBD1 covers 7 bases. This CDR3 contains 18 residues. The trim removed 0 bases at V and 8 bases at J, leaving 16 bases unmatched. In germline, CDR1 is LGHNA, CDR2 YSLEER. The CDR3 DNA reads TGCGCCAGCAGCCAAGATGGGCGAGGGGGCGGTTTTATCCATGAGCAGTTCTTC. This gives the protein CASSQDGRGGGFIHEQFF.

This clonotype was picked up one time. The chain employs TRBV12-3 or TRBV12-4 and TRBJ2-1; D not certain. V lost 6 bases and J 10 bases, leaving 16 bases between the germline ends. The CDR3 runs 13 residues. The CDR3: CASSHDGIKEQFF. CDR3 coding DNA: TGTGCCAGCAGCCACGACGGTATCAAGGAGCAGTTCTTC.

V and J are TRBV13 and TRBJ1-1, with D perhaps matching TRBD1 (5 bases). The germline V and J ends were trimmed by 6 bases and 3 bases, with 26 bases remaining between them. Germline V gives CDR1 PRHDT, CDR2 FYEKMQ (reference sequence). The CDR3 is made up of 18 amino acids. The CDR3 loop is CASRRTPGSAGADTEAFF. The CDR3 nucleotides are TGTGCCAGCAGAAGAACCCCAGGCTCCGCCGGGGCGGACACTGAAGCTTTCTTT.

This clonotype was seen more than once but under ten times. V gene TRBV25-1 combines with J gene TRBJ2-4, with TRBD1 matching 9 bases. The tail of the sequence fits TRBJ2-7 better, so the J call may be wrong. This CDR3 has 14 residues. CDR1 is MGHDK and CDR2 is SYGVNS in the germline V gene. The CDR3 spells CASSKGQGSYEQYF. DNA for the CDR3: TGTGCCAGCAGTAAGGGACAGGGTTCCTACGAGCAGTACTTC.

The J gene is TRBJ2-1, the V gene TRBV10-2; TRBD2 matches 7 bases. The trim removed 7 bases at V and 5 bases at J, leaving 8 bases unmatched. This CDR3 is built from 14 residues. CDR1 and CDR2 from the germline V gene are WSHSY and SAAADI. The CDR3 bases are TGCGCCAGCAACAAGCGGGGATCGGACAATGAGCAGTTCTTC. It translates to CASNKRGSDNEQFF.